This T cell receptor beta chain appears in the sequencing data of a study of cytomegalovirus exposure and HLA in healthy donors. Study details: From 190 million or so T cells, an earlier analysis saw roughly 100 million unique TCR beta sequences. Notes on the study in general: Roughly uniform sequencing depth across donors was assumed, possibly incorrectly. Being productive about 90% or about 30% of the time was typical of most TCR beta V segments in an earlier analysis. For TCR beta chains, V- and J-gene trimming was later linked to a missense DCLRE1C variant.

Regarding this clone: What it binds is not known.

Researchers ran the PCR with 60 Vbeta and 13 Jbeta primers. Measured with immunoSEQ multiplex PCR; TCRdb has only the in-frame clones, and not every one. The sample shows roughly 200,000 clones, more than 60% of them seen only once. The CDR3 has 13 residues. The germline gives CDR1 LNHDA, CDR2 SQIVND (reference sequence). Trimming cost V 5 bases and J 6 bases, with 11 bases left between them. The sequenced sample was PBMCs. This receptor was taken from a man aged 50 to 60 in good health and CMV-seronegative. The chain links TRBV19 to TRBJ1-5; D remains unclear. The CDR3 DNA sequence: TGTGCCAGTAGTTTAATTCACACTCAGCCCCAGCATTTT. The encoded protein is CASSLIHTQPQHF.